This passage covers 20 T cell receptor beta chains from one sample sequenced in a study of blood T cell repertoires in COVID-19. Produced via immunoSEQ multiplex PCR; TCRdb's table is partial and in-frame only. The sample carries approximately 51,000 clones, approximately 90% recorded once. The sequencing sample was made of peripheral blood. All receptors derive from a man aged 40-49 years with active COVID-19.

In this sample, this clone turned up once. The rearrangement uses TRBV19 and TRBJ2-5; TRBD2 matches at 11 bases. V gave up 7 bases and J gave up 2 bases; unmatched junction bases: 6. CDR1 is LNHDA, CDR2 SQIVND, per germline (reference sequence). The CDR3 has 15 residues. The DNA for the CDR3 is TGTGCCAGTACCAAGACTAGCGGGACACAAGAGACCCAGTACTTC. Translating it yields CASTKTSGTQETQYF.

This clone was found once. V and J are TRBV4-1 and TRBJ2-6; possibly TRBD2 for D (5 bases). The germline V gene encodes CDR1 MGHRA and CDR2 YSYEKL. With 1 base removed from V and 2 bases from J, the gap between germline ends came to 9 bases. CDR3 size: 16 residues. CDR3 residues: CASSQAGGPGANVLTF. CDR3 nucleotides: TGCGCCAGCAGCCAAGCTGGCGGGCCTGGGGCCAACGTCCTGACTTTC.

This sequence joins TRBV27 and TRBJ2-7; TRBD1 aligns across 10 bases. Germline lookup yields CDR1 MNHEY and CDR2 SMNVEV (reference sequence). The length of the CDR3 is 16 residues. J was trimmed by 7 bases and V by 2 bases; bases with no gene match: 11. As DNA, the CDR3 is TGTGCCAGCAGTTTAGAGGCAGGACAGGGGGAATGGGAGCAGTACTTC. This encodes CASSLEAGQGEWEQYF.

The V call is TRBV7-3, the J call TRBJ2-1; 8 bases align to TRBD2. This CDR3 is 16 amino acids long. Germline V CDR1 and CDR2: SGHTA, FQGTGA. V lost 0 bases, J lost 4 bases, and 5 bases stayed unmatched. The CDR3 DNA is TGTGCCAGCAGCTTAACGGACGGGAGGGGTTACAATGAGCAGTTCTTC. Its protein is CASSLTDGRGYNEQFF.

The chain carries TRBV10-2 and TRBJ1-5, with D tentatively TRBD1 (6 bases). V lost 6 bases to trimming and J lost 7 bases, with 16 bases between them. Looked up from germline, CDR1 is WSHSY and CDR2 is SAAADI. This CDR3 has 14 residues. The CDR3 reads CASRDGGAGQPQHF. The CDR3 DNA sequence: TGCGCCAGCAGGGACGGGGGGGCGGGCCAGCCCCAGCATTTT.

The chain employs TRBV12-3 or TRBV12-4 and TRBJ1-2, with a tentative D call TRBD1 (5 bases). Trimming removed 2 bases from V and 6 bases from J, with 10 bases in between. This CDR3 is built from 13 residues. CDR3 sequence (DNA): TGTGCCAGCAGTTTAAGGGGAGGGAATGGCTACACCTTC. Amino acids: CASSLRGGNGYTF.

This chain uses TRBV30 with TRBJ1-4; 9 bases line up with TRBD1. The CDR3 is 16 residues long. CDR1 is GTSNPN and CDR2 is SVGIG in the germline V gene (reference sequence). Losses at the gene ends were 5 bases for V and 1 base for J; bases not matched to a gene: 8. CDR3 coding DNA: TGTGCCTGGGGACAGGGGAATTTGGTAACTAATGAAAAACTGTTTTTT. This translates into CAWGQGNLVTNEKLFF.

In this sample, this clone turned up once. The chain links TRBV5-1 to TRBJ2-2; D perhaps matches TRBD2 (6 bases). The CDR3 has 16 amino acids. In germline, CDR1 is SGHRS, CDR2 YFSETQ. Trimming cost V 4 bases and J 4 bases, with 17 bases left between them. CDR3 nucleotide sequence: TGCGCCAGCAGCCGGACGGGTAGCGGAGTCACCGGGGAGCTGTTTTTT. It translates to CASSRTGSGVTGELFF.

This chain links TRBV5-7 with TRBJ1-2, with D unclear. TRBV5-7 is an open reading frame whose function is uncertain. The CDR3 length is 16 residues. V shed 0 bases and J shed 3 bases, with 15 bases lying between them. The CDR3: CASSLAEPEDYYGYTF. The CDR3, as DNA: TGTGCCAGCAGCTTGGCGGAGCCGGAAGACTACTATGGCTACACCTTC.

The V call is TRBV28, the J call TRBJ1-3, with TRBD1 identical over 8 bases. There are 15 residues in the CDR3. Germline V gene sequence: CDR1 MDHEN, CDR2 SYDVKM. The trim removed 6 bases at V and 4 bases at J, leaving 8 bases unmatched. CDR3 coding DNA: TGTGCCAGCAGCCTGACAGGGGTGGCGGGAAACACCATATATTTT. This codes for CASSLTGVAGNTIYF.

The chain links TRBV19 to TRBJ2-3, with TRBD2 as a possible D gene (5 bases). Germline values: CDR1 LNHDA, CDR2 SQIVND (reference sequence). With 3 bases removed from V and 3 bases from J, the gap between germline ends came to 16 bases. The CDR3 has 16 residues. This chain's CDR3 is CASSIRFAGGTDTQYF. The CDR3 nucleotides are TGTGCCAGTAGTATCCGTTTTGCGGGCGGGACAGATACGCAGTATTTT.

The chain uses TRBV27 and TRBJ1-2, with TRBD1 matching over 12 bases. V trimming: 3 bases; J trimming: 14 bases; junction bases outside the gene matches: 7. The length of the CDR3 is 13 residues. Per the germline V gene, CDR1 is MNHEY and CDR2 is SMNVEV (reference sequence). CDR3 in amino acids: CASSFRDRGPRTF. CDR3 DNA sequence: TGTGCCAGCAGTTTCCGGGACAGGGGGCCAAGGACCTTC.

The chain is built from TRBV7-9 and TRBJ1-1; D ambiguous. The CDR3 is made up of 17 amino acids. The ends were cut back, 5 bases at V and 6 bases at J, with 25 bases in the middle. The V gene's germline CDR1 is SEHNR and CDR2 FQNEAQ (reference sequence). The CDR3, as DNA: TGTGCCAGCAGCCCCGGACGGAGGGCAATCTGGGTCCCTGAAGCTTTCTTT. It is translated as CASSPGRRAIWVPEAFF.

This sequence joins TRBV24-1 and TRBJ1-4; 11 positions agree with TRBD1. Germline assignment: CDR1 KGHDR and CDR2 SFDVKD. The CDR3 extends over 15 amino acids. The trim removed 7 bases at V and 9 bases at J, leaving 9 bases unmatched. The CDR3 sequence: CATRKGDRGEKKLFF. Written as DNA, the CDR3 is TGTGCCACCAGGAAGGGGGACAGGGGGGAGAAAAAACTGTTTTTT.

The rearrangement uses TRBV4-1 and TRBJ2-1; 9 nucleotides agree with TRBD2. CDR1 MGHRA and CDR2 YSYEKL come from the germline V gene. V dropped 3 bases and J dropped 8; count of bases not matched to a gene: 11. The CDR3 has 16 residues. The CDR3 reads CASSQEVLAGAHEQFF. In DNA form, the CDR3 reads TGCGCCAGCAGCCAGGAAGTCTTAGCGGGAGCTCATGAGCAGTTCTTC.

The V and J genes are TRBV18 and TRBJ2-7; 7 nucleotides align to TRBD1. The germline CDR1 and CDR2 sequences are KGHSH and LQKENI. J lost 2 bases, V lost 3 bases, and 10 bases had no gene match. The CDR3 spans 16 residues. CDR3 sequence: CASSPSIRGQAYEQYF. CDR3 coding DNA: TGTGCCAGCTCACCCTCAATAAGGGGGCAAGCCTACGAGCAGTACTTC.

The chain links TRBV18 to TRBJ1-2; 8 positions match TRBD1. The CDR3 covers 15 residues. J gave up 3 bases and V 3 bases, and 6 bases lay outside the gene matches. Germline CDR1 KGHSH, CDR2 LQKENI. The CDR3 nucleotides are TGTGCCAGCTCACCCGGGACAGGAGGCCACTATGGCTACACCTTC. Translated, it gives CASSPGTGGHYGYTF.

The rearrangement uses TRBV5-5 and TRBJ2-7, with D possibly TRBD1 on 6 matching bases. Germline V gene data show CDR1 as SGHKS and CDR2 as YYEKEE (reference sequence). This CDR3 is 14 amino acids long. Deletions cut 4 bases from V and 7 bases from J, with 18 bases between. CDR3 DNA sequence: TGTGCCAGCAGCGCGGACAGTACCATCTGGGAGCAGTACTTC. Its translation is CASSADSTIWEQYF.

V gene TRBV6-5 combines with J gene TRBJ1-5; perhaps TRBD1 as D (5 bases). CDR1 is MNHEY, CDR2 SVGAGI, per germline. The CDR3 has 15 amino acids. Trimming stripped 6 bases from V and 1 base from J, with 13 bases between. As DNA, the CDR3 is TGTGCCAGCAGGGTCGGACATCTGAGCAATCAGCCCCAGCATTTT. It specifies CASRVGHLSNQPQHF.

V gene TRBV3-1 (or the pseudogene TRBV3-2) combines with J gene TRBJ1-4; 7 positions match TRBD1. V lost 6 bases to trimming and J lost 7 bases; unmatched junction nucleotides: 5. CDR3 length: 13 amino acids. In germline, CDR1 is LGHDT, CDR2 YNNKEL (reference sequence). The CDR3: CASRRQGGEKLFF. As DNA, the CDR3 is TGTGCCAGCAGGCGACAGGGAGGTGAAAAACTGTTTTTT.